These 17 T cell receptor beta chains were all obtained from the same sample, sequenced in a study of T cells in Graves' hyperthyroidism and ophthalmopathy (dated by TCRdb to about 2019). Libraries were made using multiplex PCR. Sequencer: Illumina HiSeq 2000. Amplification of TCR beta CDR3 regions was carried out from RNA transcripts. The first round of RT-PCR for the TCR CDR3 was performed with the HTBI primer set and the Qiagen OneStep RT-PCR kit. Starting from the raw public reads, TCRdb applied fastp trimming at Q25, assembled clones with MiXCR and retained in-frame beta chains. Every entry covers one CDR3 protein and lists the most common genes and DNA from its rows. The sample table records approximately 600,000 distinct CDR3 sequences; about a fifth of these occur just once. 34% of the sample comes from the top ten. Sequenced: blood. The receptors originated from a man aged 25-45 years with Graves' ophthalmopathy.

This clonotype was seen many times. The chain is built from TRBV28 and TRBJ1-2; D gene unclear. The length of the CDR3 is 11 residues. V was shortened by 6 bases and J by 6 bases, with 8 bases between the two germline ends. Germline V CDR1 and CDR2: MDHEN, SYDVKM. As DNA, the CDR3 is TGTGCCAGCAGGAACTATGATGGCTACACCTTC. It yields the protein CASRNYDGYTF.

The J gene is TRBJ2-7, the V gene TRBV28; 9 bases match TRBD2. Germline V gene data show CDR1 as MDHEN and CDR2 as SYDVKM. CDR3 length equals 15 residues. The ends lost 3 bases at V and 3 bases at J; junction bases unmatched: 6. The CDR3 sequence: CASSFGVAGDYEQYF. For the CDR3, the DNA is TGTGCCAGCAGTTTTGGGGTAGCGGGAGACTACGAGCAGTACTTC.

The chain carries TRBV18 and TRBJ1-4, with D perhaps TRBD1 (5 bases). The CDR3 spans 16 residues. V was trimmed by 0 bases and J by 3 bases, leaving 11 bases between them. In germline, CDR1 is KGHSH, CDR2 LQKENI. CDR3 protein: CASSPPPGLANEKLFF. The CDR3 DNA sequence: TGTGCCAGCTCACCACCCCCAGGGCTGGCTAATGAAAAACTGTTTTTT.

The chain has TRBV10-3 and TRBJ2-3; 13 bases match TRBD2. Germline V gene lookup returns CDR1 ENHRY and CDR2 SYGVKD. The CDR3 contains 14 residues. V shed 10 bases and J 4 bases; nucleotides not matched to a gene: 5. CDR3 sequence: CATGLAGEPDTQYF. CDR3 in DNA: TGTGCCACCGGACTAGCGGGAGAACCAGATACGCAGTATTTT.

CDR3 in DNA: TGCGCCAGCAGTAAACGTCGATTACAGGGACTTGAGCAGTTCTTC. Protein sequence: CASSKRRLQGLEQFF. V usage is TRBV10-2 and J usage is TRBJ2-1; D possibly matches TRBD1 or TRBD2 (6 bases each). The length of the CDR3 is 15 residues. Between the trimmed V and J ends, which lost 5 bases and 9 bases, there was a span of 20 bases. CDR1 is WSHSY, CDR2 SAAADI, per germline.

This clonotype showed up many times. The chain has TRBV11-1 and TRBJ2-2; D is possibly TRBD1 (6 bases). V shed 5 bases and J shed 1 base, with 11 bases lying between them. CDR3 size: 15 residues. Per the germline V gene, CDR1 is SGHAT and CDR2 is FQDESV (reference sequence). In nucleotides, the CDR3 is TGTGCCAGCAGCCCGCACAGGGTGAACACCGGGGAGCTGTTTTTT. Amino acid sequence: CASSPHRVNTGELFF. The full variable domain, completed using reference TRBV11-1 and TRBJ2-2, is EAEVAQSPRYKITEKSQAVAFWCDPISGHATLYWYRQILGQGPELLVQFQDESVVDDSQLPKDRFSAERLKGVDSTLKIQPAELGDSAMYLCASSPHRVNTGELFFGEGSRLTVL.

This clonotype was seen more than once but under ten times. The chain has TRBV7-2 and TRBJ1-1; a possible D gene is TRBD1 (6 bases). V lost 3 bases and J lost 4, with 12 bases in between. Germline lookup yields CDR1 SGHTA and CDR2 FQGNSA. CDR3 length equals 14 residues. As DNA, the CDR3 is TGTGCCAGCAGCTTGCAGGAGGGGGTCACTGAAGCTTTCTTT. Its translation: CASSLQEGVTEAFF.

The chain uses TRBV30 and TRBJ2-7; 9 bases are a match to TRBD1. V shed 1 base and J 5 bases; nucleotides not matched to a gene: 3. The CDR3 totals 13 residues. Looked up from germline, CDR1 is GTSNPN and CDR2 is SVGIG (reference sequence). DNA for the CDR3: TGTGCCTGGAGTGGGGGACAGGGACACGAGCAGTACTTC. Amino acids: CAWSGGQGHEQYF.

The chain is built from TRBV14 and TRBJ2-2; the match to TRBD1 covers 9 bases. The CDR3 extends over 16 amino acids. CDR1 and CDR2 (germline): SGHDN, FVKESK. V lost 4 bases, J lost 4 bases, and 7 bases stayed unmatched. CDR3 in amino acids: CASSRTGGLVTGELFF. CDR3 sequence (DNA): TGTGCCAGCAGCCGAACAGGGGGCCTCGTCACCGGGGAGCTGTTTTTT.

This clonotype was observed a handful of times. This sequence joins TRBV7-8 and TRBJ2-1; D remains unclear. Germline V CDR1 and CDR2: SGHVS, FQNEAQ. There are 17 residues in the CDR3. V gave up 4 bases and J gave up 1 base, with 17 bases separating them. In DNA, the CDR3 is TGTGCCAGCAGCTCCGCTGTTCTCCTCACTTCCTACAATGAGCAGTTCTTC. It specifies CASSSAVLLTSYNEQFF.

The rearrangement uses TRBV27 and TRBJ2-2; TRBD2 aligns across 8 bases. Germline trimming cut 10 bases from V and 3 bases from J; bases unmatched to any gene: 19. Germline V gene data show CDR1 as MNHEY and CDR2 as SMNVEV (reference sequence). This CDR3 is 18 amino acids long. The CDR3: CATPNGRAGEGDTGELFF. As DNA, the CDR3 is TGTGCCACCCCGAATGGTCGAGCGGGAGAGGGGGACACCGGGGAGCTGTTTTTT.

V is TRBV25-1 and J is TRBJ1-1; a weak D match, TRBD1 (6 bases). The germline gives CDR1 MGHDK, CDR2 SYGVNS. This CDR3 is built from 14 residues. With 3 bases removed from V and 3 bases from J, the gap between germline ends came to 11 bases. The CDR3 nucleotides read TGTGCCAGCAGTGAGGACAGTCGGGACACTGAAGCTTTCTTT. This sequence encodes CASSEDSRDTEAFF.

This chain joins TRBV5-4 and TRBJ2-7; D perhaps matches TRBD1 (6 bases). The CDR3 runs to 13 residues. The germline V gene has CDR1 SGHNT and CDR2 YYREEE (reference sequence). Trimming stripped 4 bases from V and 3 bases from J, with 11 bases between. DNA for the CDR3: TGTGCCAGCAGCACGACAGGACGCTACGAGCAGTACTTC. It yields the protein CASSTTGRYEQYF.

Comment on this clonotype: A far larger clone differs by one base, so this is likely a read error. This chain connects TRBV2 to TRBJ2-1; D not certain. Germline V gene sequence: CDR1 SNHLY, CDR2 FYNNEI. The CDR3 length is 12 residues. The germline V and J ends were trimmed by 8 bases and 0 bases, with 5 bases remaining between them. The CDR3 sequence: CASGRSYNEQFF. The CDR3 coding sequence is TGTGCCAGCGGCCGCTCCTACAATGAGCAGTTCTTC.

The genes are TRBV6-1 and TRBJ1-3; perhaps TRBD1 as D (6 bases). Germline V gene sequence: CDR1 MNHNS, CDR2 SASEGT. Between the trimmed V and J ends, which lost 6 bases and 4 bases, there was a span of 16 bases. The CDR3 extends over 15 amino acids. As DNA, the CDR3 is TGTGCCAGCAGGAACGACAGGCGACTCGGAAACACCATATATTTT. Translation gives CASRNDRRLGNTIYF.

The J gene is TRBJ2-5, the V gene TRBV19, with D hard to call. Germline loops: CDR1 LNHDA, CDR2 SQIVND (reference sequence). V was shortened by 3 bases and J by 1 base, with 9 bases between the two germline ends. There are 14 residues in the CDR3. This CDR3 is CASSMPETQETQYF. CDR3 DNA: TGTGCCAGTAGTATGCCTGAAACCCAAGAGACCCAGTACTTC.

V is TRBV24-1 and J is TRBJ2-2; 7 bases align to TRBD1. The CDR3 is made up of 13 amino acids. CDR1 KGHDR and CDR2 SFDVKD come from the germline V gene. The trim removed 4 bases at V and 7 bases at J, leaving 2 bases unmatched. As DNA, the CDR3 is TGTGCCACCAGTGACCGGGACAGCGGGGAGCTGTTTTTT. It encodes CATSDRDSGELFF.